These T cell receptor beta chains were read from a single sample in a study of blood T cell repertoires in COVID-19. The protocol was immunoSEQ multiplex PCR, while the TCRdb copy is restricted to in-frame clones and leaves out a portion. Of over 200,000 clones listed, over 80% are singletons. The sample was PBMCs or T cells enriched from blood (not recorded which). These receptors came from a woman under 40 who had been exposed to COVID-19. Each CDR3 is given with its conserved first and last residue. The D gene is left open where the match is weak. Clone size appears in some rows only: once, few, many, or a class for an expanded clone.

cdr3_length clone_size j_call v_call d_call cdr3_nt cdr3_aa
16 NA TRBJ2-7 TRBV20-1 TRBD2 TGCAGTGCTAGTGGTAGCGGGAGGGGACTCTCCTACGAGCAGTACTTC CSASGSGRGLSYEQYF
17 NA TRBJ2-7 TRBV6-1 TRBD1 TGTGCCAGCAGTGAAGTATTTGGGGGACAGCTATCCTACGAGCAGTACTTC CASSEVFGGQLSYEQYF
12 NA TRBJ1-2 TRBV28 TRBD1 TGTGCCAGCAGTCTACAGGGGTATGGCTACACCTTC CASSLQGYGYTF
15 once TRBJ1-1 TRBV18 TRBD1 TGTGCCAGCTCACTCACAGGGCCCCAGGGGGCTGAAGCTTTCTTT CASSLTGPQGAEAFF
12 NA TRBJ2-7 TRBV10-1 NA TGCGCCAGCAGTGAGGGGCGAGGGGAGCAGTACTTC CASSEGRGEQYF
14 NA TRBJ2-7 TRBV14 TRBD2 TGTGCCAGCAGCCAGTCCTTAGCGGGAGTCGAGCAGTACTTC CASSQSLAGVEQYF
19 NA TRBJ2-7 TRBV7-8 TRBD2 TGTGCCAGCAGCTTAGCAGGGACTAGCGGGAGGGCCGGGAGGAACGAGCAGTACTTC CASSLAGTSGRAGRNEQYF
15 NA TRBJ2-1 TRBV7-9 NA TGTGCCAGCAGCTTAGCTGGACTCGTTCCCAATGAGCAGTTCTTC CASSLAGLVPNEQFF
13 once TRBJ1-6 TRBV10-2 NA TGCGCCAGCGGAGAGGACTATAATTCACCCCTCCACTTT CASGEDYNSPLHF
15 NA TRBJ2-1 TRBV7-3 TRBD2 TGTGCCAGCAGCTTAAAGGGGAGGGACGGGAATGAGCAGTTCTTC CASSLKGRDGNEQFF
15 NA TRBJ2-7 TRBV9 NA TGTGCCAGCAGCGCAGGGGTAAGCTTCTCCTACGAGCAGTACTTC CASSAGVSFSYEQYF
18 NA TRBJ2-7 TRBV11-2 TRBD1 TGTGCCAGCAGCTTAGACGGTTGGGTTGGACAGGGGACCTACGAGCAGTACTTC CASSLDGWVGQGTYEQYF
13 NA TRBJ2-7 TRBV28 TRBD1 TGTGCCAGCAGTCGGACAGGCCCCTACGAGCAGTACTTC CASSRTGPYEQYF
14 NA TRBJ1-1 TRBV19 TRBD1 TGTGCCAGTAGTATAGCCGGGACAGGGCCTATGGCTTTCTTT CASSIAGTGPMAFF
16 NA TRBJ1-2 TRBV5-1 TRBD1 TGCGCCAGCAGCTTCTCTCCGGGACAGGTTAACTATGGCTACACCTTC CASSFSPGQVNYGYTF
17 NA TRBJ2-1 TRBV18 TRBD2 TGTGCCAGCTCACCTAGGTCGGTAGCGGGAGATTACAATGAGCAGTTCTTC CASSPRSVAGDYNEQFF
13 NA TRBJ2-1 TRBV10-3 TRBD2 TGTGCCATCAGTCCCACTAGCGGGAGGCCCATTCTCTTC CAISPTSGRPILF
14 NA TRBJ1-1 TRBV5-1 NA TGCGCCAGCAGCTTGCGAACACCGAACACTGAAGCTTTCTTT CASSLRTPNTEAFF
16 NA TRBJ2-6 TRBV11-2 NA TGTGCCAGCAGCTTAGGACATGTCTCTGGGGCCAACGTCCTGACTTTC CASSLGHVSGANVLTF
14 NA TRBJ1-4 TRBV30 TRBD1 TGTGCCTGTTCCACAGGGGGCACTAATGAAAAACTGTTTTTT CACSTGGTNEKLFF
14 NA TRBJ2-7 TRBV7-2 TRBD2 TGTGCCAGCAGCCTAAGCGGGAGTACGTACGAGCAGTACTTC CASSLSGSTYEQYF
14 NA TRBJ1-4 TRBV28 TRBD1 TGTGCCAGCAAGGGGACGACAGGGGGGGAAAAACTGTTTTTT CASKGTTGGEKLFF
16 NA TRBJ1-1 TRBV11-2 TRBD1 TGTGCCAGCAGTCCTACAGGGGGCGCAGCGGATACTGAAGCTTTCTTT CASSPTGGAADTEAFF
16 NA TRBJ1-3 TRBV4-1 NA TGCGCCAGCAGCCAAGATTTTATGTCCTCTGGAAACACCATATATTTT CASSQDFMSSGNTIYF
14 once TRBJ1-2 TRBV19 TRBD1 TGTGCCAGTAACACAGGGGAGGCTAACTATGGCTACACCTTC CASNTGEANYGYTF
14 NA TRBJ1-1 TRBV30 NA TGTGCCTGGAGTGCCCTGGACAGAGGGACTGAAGCTTTCTTT CAWSALDRGTEAFF
15 NA TRBJ2-3 TRBV30 TRBD2 TGTGCCTGGAGTGTACCTAGCGGGCGCACAGATACGCAGTATTTT CAWSVPSGRTDTQYF
17 NA TRBJ2-6 TRBV5-1 TRBD1 TGCGCCAGCAGCTGGGAAGGGGGCGGGCTTGGGGCCAACGTCCTGACTTTC CASSWEGGGLGANVLTF
16 NA TRBJ2-1 TRBV6-6 TRBD2 TGTGCCAGCAGTCGAGCCGGGACTAGCGGTTACAATGAGCAGTTCTTC CASSRAGTSGYNEQFF
15 NA TRBJ2-2 TRBV5-4 NA TGTGCCAGCGGGCCCGGGGGTTGGGAGACCGGGGAGCTGTTTTTT CASGPGGWETGELFF
13 NA TRBJ2-7 TRBV6-5 NA TGTGCCAGCAGTTACAGGCAGGCTTTCGAGCAGTACTTC CASSYRQAFEQYF
15 few TRBJ2-1 TRBV13 TRBD2 TGTGCCAGCAGCACCGGGACTAGCGGGAGCAATGAGCAGTTCTTC CASSTGTSGSNEQFF
16 NA TRBJ1-1 TRBV3-1/TRBV3-2 NA TGTGCCAGCAGCCAAGCAGGAGGTACAGGGTACACTGAAGCTTTCTTT CASSQAGGTGYTEAFF
19 NA TRBJ2-3 TRBV5-4 NA TGTGCCAGCAGCTCGGTTGGGGCAGGTGTAAGCACTACCACAGATACGCAGTATTTT CASSSVGAGVSTTTDTQYF
13 NA TRBJ2-5 TRBV19 TRBD1 TGTGCCAGTAAACAGGGGCACCAAGAGACCCAGTACTTC CASKQGHQETQYF
17 NA TRBJ2-2 TRBV19 NA TGTGCCAGTAGTACCCCCACTCTAGCCACGAACACCGGGGAGCTGTTTTTT CASSTPTLATNTGELFF
11 few TRBJ1-2 TRBV29-1 TRBD1 TGCAGCGTCCAGGGGGGCTATGGCTACACCTTC CSVQGGYGYTF
14 NA TRBJ1-2 TRBV11-2 NA TGTGCCAGCAGCTTAGCTGGGGGGTTCTATGGCTACACCTTC CASSLAGGFYGYTF
17 NA TRBJ2-5 TRBV19 TRBD2 TGTGCCAGTAGTGACCCGTTCGTTAGCGGGAGGGCCGCGACCCAGTACTTC CASSDPFVSGRAATQYF
13 NA TRBJ2-5 TRBV12-3/TRBV12-4 NA TGTGCCAGCAGTTTAGTAGGAGGCGAGACCCAGTACTTC CASSLVGGETQYF
13 NA TRBJ2-4 TRBV12-3/TRBV12-4 TRBD2 TGTGCCAGCAGTTTCGAGCGGGAGAACATTCAGTACTTC CASSFERENIQYF
14 NA TRBJ1-1 TRBV27 NA TGTGCCAGCAGTTCGGCAGAGCGGTCCGGAGTAGCTTTCTTT CASSSAERSGVAFF
12 NA TRBJ2-7 TRBV20-1 NA TGCAGTGCTAGTACTAACTCCTACGAGCAGTACTTC CSASTNSYEQYF
17 once TRBJ2-2 TRBV27 TRBD2 TGTGCCAGCAGTTTGCCTCGGCTAGCGGGAGACCCCGGGGAGCTGTTTTTT CASSLPRLAGDPGELFF
15 NA TRBJ2-7 TRBV9 NA TGTGCCAGCAGCGTAGGGGGGACTCCGGCCTACGAGCAGTACTTC CASSVGGTPAYEQYF
13 NA TRBJ1-1 TRBV18 NA TGTGCCAGCTCACCACCGAGACAGAGAGAAGCTTTCTTT CASSPPRQREAFF
16 NA TRBJ2-2 TRBV11-3 TRBD2 TGTGCCAGCAGCTTAGAATCGGGAGGGCCGGCCGGGGAGCTGTTTTTT CASSLESGGPAGELFF
15 NA TRBJ2-7 TRBV2 TRBD1 TGTGCCAGCATGAAACCCGGGACAGGGGGCCTCGAGCAGTACTTC CASMKPGTGGLEQYF
16 NA TRBJ2-3 TRBV4-2 NA TGTGCCAGCAGCCAAGAAAACGACCAGGGGACAGATACGCAGTATTTT CASSQENDQGTDTQYF
13 NA TRBJ1-1 TRBV2 NA TGTGCCAGCAGTGAATCCAGGGAAACTGAAGCTTTCTTT CASSESRETEAFF
15 NA TRBJ1-1 TRBV5-6 NA TGTGCCAGCAGCCCGGTCGGAGGACGGAACACTGAAGCTTTCTTT CASSPVGGRNTEAFF
17 NA TRBJ1-2 TRBV5-1 NA TGCGCCAGCAGCTTGGGGGGTGGTGCAGGGATCCACCATGGCTACACCTTC CASSLGGGAGIHHGYTF
15 NA TRBJ2-2 TRBV9 NA TGTGCCAGCAGCGTAGGTTTGCGGGAATCCGGGGAGCTGTTTTTT CASSVGLRESGELFF
20 once TRBJ2-5 TRBV28 TRBD2 TGTGCCAGCAGTTTGAAACTGTGGAGCGGGAGGGGCCCCCTCCAAGAGACCCAGTACTTC CASSLKLWSGRGPLQETQYF
19 NA TRBJ1-1 TRBV27 TRBD1 TGTGCCAGCAGTCCATGGGGTTGGGGATGGGACAGGAGGAACACTGAAGCTTTCTTT CASSPWGWGWDRRNTEAFF